This entry concerns a single T cell receptor beta chain. The data are from a study of shared clonotypes between healthy human individuals. The assay ran at deep level. Sequencing used immunoSEQ multiplex PCR; TCRdb keeps in-frame clones, though not all of them. This table has about 320,000 clones, roughly 84% appearing once. This CDR3 has 12 amino acids. CDR1 SEHNR and CDR2 FQNEAQ come from the germline V gene (reference sequence). Trimming removed 5 bases from V and 8 bases from J, with 12 bases in between. The source of this sequence is a man younger than 35 in good health. Sequencing was carried out using memory CD8+ T cells sorted from blood. Subset reported: CD45RO+ cells pooled with CCR7-negative TemRA cells. The chain employs TRBV7-9 and TRBJ1-2, with D unresolved. The CDR3 is CASSLFSGGYTF. CDR3 DNA: TGTGCCAGCAGCCTCTTCTCGGGCGGCTACACCTTC.